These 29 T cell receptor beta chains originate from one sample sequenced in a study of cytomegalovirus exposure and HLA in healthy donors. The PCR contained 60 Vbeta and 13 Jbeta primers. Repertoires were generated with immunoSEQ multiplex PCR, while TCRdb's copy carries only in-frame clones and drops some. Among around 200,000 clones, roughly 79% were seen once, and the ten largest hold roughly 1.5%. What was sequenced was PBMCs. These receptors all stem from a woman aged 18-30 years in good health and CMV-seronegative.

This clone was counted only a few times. As DNA, the CDR3 is TGTGCCAGCAGCGTCGACAGGAGCTCACCCCTCCACTTT. It is translated as CASSVDRSSPLHF. The chain employs TRBV5-4 and TRBJ1-6, with D maybe TRBD1 (6 bases). V was pared by 4 bases and J by 10 bases, with 12 bases between. Germline lookup yields CDR1 SGHNT and CDR2 YYREEE (reference sequence). The CDR3 covers 13 residues. Full variable domain (outside the CDR3, taken from reference TRBV5-4 and TRBJ1-6): ETGVTQSPTHLIKTRGQQVTLRCSSQSGHNTVSWYQQALGQGPQFIFQYYREEENGRGNFPPRFSGLQFPNYSSELNVNALELDDSALYLCASSVDRSSPLHFGNGTRLTVT.

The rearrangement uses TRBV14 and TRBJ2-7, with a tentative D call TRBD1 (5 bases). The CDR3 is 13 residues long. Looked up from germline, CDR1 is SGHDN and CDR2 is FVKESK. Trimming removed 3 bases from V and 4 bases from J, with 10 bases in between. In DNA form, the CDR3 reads TGTGCCAGCAGCCAGGGGCTGGGGTACGAGCAGTACTTC. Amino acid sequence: CASSQGLGYEQYF.

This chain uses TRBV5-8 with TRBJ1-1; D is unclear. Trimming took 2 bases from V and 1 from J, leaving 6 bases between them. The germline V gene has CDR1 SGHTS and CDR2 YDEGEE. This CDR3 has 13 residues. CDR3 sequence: CASSFRGNTEAFF. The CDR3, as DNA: TGTGCCAGCAGCTTTCGGGGGAACACTGAAGCTTTCTTT.

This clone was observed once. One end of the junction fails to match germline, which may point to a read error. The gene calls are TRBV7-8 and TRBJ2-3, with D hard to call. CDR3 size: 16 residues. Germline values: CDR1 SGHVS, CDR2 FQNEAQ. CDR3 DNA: TGTGCCAGCGGCTTACCCGGGTTGTCGAGCACAGATACGCAGTATTTT. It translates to CASGLPGLSSTDTQYF.

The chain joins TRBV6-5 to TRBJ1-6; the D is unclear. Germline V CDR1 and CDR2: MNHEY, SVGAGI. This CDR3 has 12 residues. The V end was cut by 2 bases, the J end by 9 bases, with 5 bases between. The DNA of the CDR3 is TGTGCCAGCAGTTACGGCGGTTCACCCCTCCACTTT. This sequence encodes CASSYGGSPLHF.

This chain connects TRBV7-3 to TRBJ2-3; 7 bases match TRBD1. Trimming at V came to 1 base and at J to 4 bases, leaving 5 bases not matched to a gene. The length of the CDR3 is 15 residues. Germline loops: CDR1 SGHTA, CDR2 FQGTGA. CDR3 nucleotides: TGTGCCAGCAGCTTAAGACAGGGAAGGGCAGATACGCAGTATTTT. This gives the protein CASSLRQGRADTQYF.

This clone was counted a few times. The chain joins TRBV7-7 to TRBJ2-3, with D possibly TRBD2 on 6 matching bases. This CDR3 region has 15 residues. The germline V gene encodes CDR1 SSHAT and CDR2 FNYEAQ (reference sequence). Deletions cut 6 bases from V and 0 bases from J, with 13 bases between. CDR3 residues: CASRRTGVSTDTQYF. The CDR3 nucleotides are TGTGCCAGCAGACGCACGGGAGTTAGCACAGATACGCAGTATTTT. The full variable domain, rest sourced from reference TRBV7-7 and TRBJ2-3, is GAGVSQSPRYKVTKRGQDVTLRCDPISSHATLYWYQQALGQGPEFLTYFNYEAQPDKSGLPSDRFSAERPEGSISTLTIQRTEQRDSAMYRCASRRTGVSTDTQYFGPGTRLTVL.

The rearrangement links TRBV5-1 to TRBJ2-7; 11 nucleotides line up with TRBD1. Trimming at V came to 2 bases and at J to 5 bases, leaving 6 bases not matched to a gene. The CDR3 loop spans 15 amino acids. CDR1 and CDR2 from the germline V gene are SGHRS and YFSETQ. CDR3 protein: CASSLIGTGGDEQYF. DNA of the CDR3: TGCGCCAGCAGCTTAATAGGGACAGGGGGGGACGAGCAGTACTTC.

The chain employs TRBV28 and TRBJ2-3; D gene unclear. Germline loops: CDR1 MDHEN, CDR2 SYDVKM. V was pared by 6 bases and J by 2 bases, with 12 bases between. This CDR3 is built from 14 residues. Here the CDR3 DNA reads TGTGCCAGCAGCCCCCGCGCACTCACAGATACGCAGTATTTT. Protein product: CASSPRALTDTQYF.

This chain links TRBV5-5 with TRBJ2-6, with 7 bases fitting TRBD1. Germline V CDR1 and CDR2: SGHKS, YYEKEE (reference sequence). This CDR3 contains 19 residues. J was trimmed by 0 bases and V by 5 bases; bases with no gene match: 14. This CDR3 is CASSWDRNIASSGANVLTF. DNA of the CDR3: TGTGCCAGCAGTTGGGACAGAAATATCGCCAGCTCTGGGGCCAACGTCCTGACTTTC.

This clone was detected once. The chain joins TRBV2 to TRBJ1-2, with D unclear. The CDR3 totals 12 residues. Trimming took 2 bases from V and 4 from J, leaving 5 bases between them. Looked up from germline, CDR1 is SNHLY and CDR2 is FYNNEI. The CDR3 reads CASSESIYGYTF. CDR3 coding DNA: TGTGCCAGCAGTGAATCCATCTATGGCTACACCTTC.

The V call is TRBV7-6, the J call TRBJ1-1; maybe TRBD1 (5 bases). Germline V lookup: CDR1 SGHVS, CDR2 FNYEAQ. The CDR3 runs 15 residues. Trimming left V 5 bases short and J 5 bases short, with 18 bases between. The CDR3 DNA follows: TGTGCCAGCAGCCCGACCCCAGGGATGCGGACTGAAGCTTTCTTT. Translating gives CASSPTPGMRTEAFF.

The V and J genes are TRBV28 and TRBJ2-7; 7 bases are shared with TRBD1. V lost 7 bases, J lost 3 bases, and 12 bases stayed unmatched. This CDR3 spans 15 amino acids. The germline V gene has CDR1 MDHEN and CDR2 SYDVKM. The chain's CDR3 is CASIENPGQSYEQYF. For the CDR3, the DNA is TGTGCCAGCATCGAAAACCCGGGACAGAGCTACGAGCAGTACTTC.

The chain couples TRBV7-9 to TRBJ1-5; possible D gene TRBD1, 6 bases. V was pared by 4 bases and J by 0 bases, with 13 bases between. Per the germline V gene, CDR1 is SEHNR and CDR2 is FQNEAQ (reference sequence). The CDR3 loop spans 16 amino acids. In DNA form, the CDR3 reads TGTGCCAGCAGCTCAGGCTGGACAGCTAGCAATCAGCCCCAGCATTTT. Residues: CASSSGWTASNQPQHF.

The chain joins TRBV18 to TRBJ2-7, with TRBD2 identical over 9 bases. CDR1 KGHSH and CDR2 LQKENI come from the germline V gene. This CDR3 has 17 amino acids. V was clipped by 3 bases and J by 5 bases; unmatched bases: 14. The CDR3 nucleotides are TGTGCCAGCTCACCCAGACTCAATAGCGGGAGTAACCACGAGCAGTACTTC. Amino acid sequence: CASSPRLNSGSNHEQYF.

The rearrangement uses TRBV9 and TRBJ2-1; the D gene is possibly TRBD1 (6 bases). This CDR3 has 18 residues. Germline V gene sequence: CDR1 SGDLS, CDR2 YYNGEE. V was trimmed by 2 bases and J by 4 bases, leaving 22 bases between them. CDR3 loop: CASSVANRALDYYNEQFF. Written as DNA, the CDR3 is TGTGCCAGCAGCGTGGCTAACAGGGCTCTCGATTATTACAATGAGCAGTTCTTC.

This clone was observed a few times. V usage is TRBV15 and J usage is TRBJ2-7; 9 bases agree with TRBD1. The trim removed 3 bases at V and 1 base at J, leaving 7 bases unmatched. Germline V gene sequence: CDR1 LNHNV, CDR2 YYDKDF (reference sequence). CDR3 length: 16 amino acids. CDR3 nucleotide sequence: TGTGCCACCAGCAGTATAGACAGGGGGGGATCCTACGAGCAGTACTTC. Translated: CATSSIDRGGSYEQYF.

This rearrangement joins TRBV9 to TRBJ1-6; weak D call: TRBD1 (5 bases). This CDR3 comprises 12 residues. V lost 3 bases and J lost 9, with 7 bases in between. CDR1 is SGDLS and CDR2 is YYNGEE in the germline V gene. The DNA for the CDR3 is TGTGCCAGCAGCGGGGGCGGTTCACCCCTCCACTTT. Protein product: CASSGGGSPLHF.

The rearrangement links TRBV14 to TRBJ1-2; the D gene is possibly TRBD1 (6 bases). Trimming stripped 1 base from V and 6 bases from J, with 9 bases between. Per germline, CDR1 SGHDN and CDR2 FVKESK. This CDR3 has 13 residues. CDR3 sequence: CASSQARGNGYTF. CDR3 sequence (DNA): TGTGCCAGCAGCCAAGCGAGGGGGAATGGCTACACCTTC.

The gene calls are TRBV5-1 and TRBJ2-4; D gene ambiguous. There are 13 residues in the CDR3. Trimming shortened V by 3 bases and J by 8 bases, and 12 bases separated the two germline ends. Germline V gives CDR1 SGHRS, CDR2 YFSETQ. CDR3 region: CASSSTLSDIQYF. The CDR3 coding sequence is TGCGCCAGCAGCTCCACCTTGAGCGACATTCAGTACTTC.

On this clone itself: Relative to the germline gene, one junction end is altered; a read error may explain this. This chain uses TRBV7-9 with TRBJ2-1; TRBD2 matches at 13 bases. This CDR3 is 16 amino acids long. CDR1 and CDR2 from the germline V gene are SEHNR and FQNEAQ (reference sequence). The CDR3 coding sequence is TGTTCCAGCAGCTCAGGGACTAGCGGGGTTTACGATGAGCAGTTCTTC. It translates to CSSSSGTSGVYDEQFF.

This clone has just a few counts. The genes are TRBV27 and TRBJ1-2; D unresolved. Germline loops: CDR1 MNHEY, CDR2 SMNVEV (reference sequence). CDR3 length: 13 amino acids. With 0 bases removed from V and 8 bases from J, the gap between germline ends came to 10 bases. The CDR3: CASSLSTESGYTF. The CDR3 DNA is TGTGCCAGCAGTTTATCAACAGAATCCGGCTACACCTTC.

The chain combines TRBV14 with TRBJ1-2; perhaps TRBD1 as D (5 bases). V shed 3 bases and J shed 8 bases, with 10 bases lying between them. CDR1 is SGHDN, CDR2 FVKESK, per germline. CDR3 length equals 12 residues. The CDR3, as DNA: TGTGCCAGCAGCCACAGGGCACAAGGCTACACCTTC. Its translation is CASSHRAQGYTF. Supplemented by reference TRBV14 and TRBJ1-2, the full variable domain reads EAGVTQFPSHSVIEKGQTVTLRCDPISGHDNLYWYRRVMGKEIKFLLHFVKESKQDESGMPNNRFLAERTGGTYSTLKVQPAELEDSGVYFCASSHRAQGYTFGSGTRLTVV.

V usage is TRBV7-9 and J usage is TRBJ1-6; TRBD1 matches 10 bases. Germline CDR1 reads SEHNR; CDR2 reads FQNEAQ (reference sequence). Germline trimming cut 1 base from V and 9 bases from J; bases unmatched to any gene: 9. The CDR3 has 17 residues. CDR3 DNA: TGTGCCAGCAGCTTAGGCGACGGGACAGGGGAAAGTTCACCCCTCCACTTT. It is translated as CASSLGDGTGESSPLHF.

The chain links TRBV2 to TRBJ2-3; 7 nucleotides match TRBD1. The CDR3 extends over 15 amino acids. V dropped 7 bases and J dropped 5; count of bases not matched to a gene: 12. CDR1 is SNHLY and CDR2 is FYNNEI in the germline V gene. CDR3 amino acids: CASTPTEGAGDTQYF. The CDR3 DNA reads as TGTGCCAGCACCCCGACAGAGGGGGCAGGAGATACGCAGTATTTT.

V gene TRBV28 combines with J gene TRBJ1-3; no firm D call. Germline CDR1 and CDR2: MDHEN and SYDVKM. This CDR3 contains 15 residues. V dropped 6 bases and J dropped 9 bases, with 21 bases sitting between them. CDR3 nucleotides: TGTGCCAGCAGCCCCGAGGCCGGGAGTGGGCTCACCATATATTTT. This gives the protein CASSPEAGSGLTIYF.

CDR3 DNA sequence: TGCGCCAGCAGCTTGGGACAGGGCTCATCCTACGAGCAGTACTTC. Translated: CASSLGQGSSYEQYF. This chain links TRBV5-1 with TRBJ2-7, with TRBD1 matching over 7 bases. Germline CDR1 is SGHRS and CDR2 is YFSETQ. CDR3 length: 15 amino acids. V lost 0 bases to trimming and J lost 1 base; unmatched junction nucleotides: 4.

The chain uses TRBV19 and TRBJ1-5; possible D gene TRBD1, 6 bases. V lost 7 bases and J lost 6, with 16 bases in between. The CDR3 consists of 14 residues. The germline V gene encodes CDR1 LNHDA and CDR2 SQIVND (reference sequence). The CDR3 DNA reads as TGTGCCAGTAACCGGGACATAAAAGGTCAGCCCCAGCATTTT. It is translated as CASNRDIKGQPQHF.

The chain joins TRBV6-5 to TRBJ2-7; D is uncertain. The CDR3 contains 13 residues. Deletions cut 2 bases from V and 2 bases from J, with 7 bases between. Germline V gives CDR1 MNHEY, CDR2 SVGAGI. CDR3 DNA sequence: TGTGCCAGCAGTTACGGGCCAGCCTACGAGCAGTACTTC. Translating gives CASSYGPAYEQYF.